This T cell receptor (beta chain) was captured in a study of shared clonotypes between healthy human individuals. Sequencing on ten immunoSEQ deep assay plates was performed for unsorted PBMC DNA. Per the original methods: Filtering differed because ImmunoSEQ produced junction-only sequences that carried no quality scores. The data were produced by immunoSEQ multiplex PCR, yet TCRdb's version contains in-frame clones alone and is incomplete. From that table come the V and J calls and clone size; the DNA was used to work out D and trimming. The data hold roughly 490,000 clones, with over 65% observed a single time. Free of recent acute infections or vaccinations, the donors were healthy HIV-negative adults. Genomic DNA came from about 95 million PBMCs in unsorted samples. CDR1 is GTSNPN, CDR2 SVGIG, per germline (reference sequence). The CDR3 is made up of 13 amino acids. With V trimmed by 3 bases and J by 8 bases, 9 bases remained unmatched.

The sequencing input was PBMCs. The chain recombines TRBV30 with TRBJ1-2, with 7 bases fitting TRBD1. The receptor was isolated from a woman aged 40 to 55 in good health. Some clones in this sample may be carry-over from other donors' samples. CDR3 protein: CAWSGLGGQGYTF. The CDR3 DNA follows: TGTGCCTGGAGCGGGTTAGGGGGCCAAGGCTACACCTTC.